The entry that follows covers one T cell receptor (beta chain) sequence. Its antigen is unknown. J was trimmed by 4 bases and V by 4 bases; bases with no gene match: 5. The CDR3 totals 14 residues. Germline V gene sequence: CDR1 SGHDT, CDR2 YYEEEE. This specimen comes from a study of CD8 T cells in Susac syndrome. Broader study findings: It was acknowledged by the study that relatively few individuals were included in its TCR sequencing and HLA analysis.

After extraction with the RNeasy kit, roughly 0.5 to 1 ug of the RNA was reverse transcribed using random hexamers. TCRdb re-called the immunoSEQ multiplex PCR reads with MiXCR, one entry per CDR3 protein. The sample consists of roughly 140,000 distinct CDR3 sequences, 95% of them appearing once. The source is a human donor with Susac syndrome. Material: CD4+ T cells from PBMCs. This chain joins TRBV5-6 and TRBJ2-5; TRBD2 agrees at 9 bases. CDR3 amino acids: CASSLSGGRETQYF. The CDR3 region has the DNA TGTGCCAGCAGCCTTAGCGGGGGCAGAGAGACCCAGTACTTC.